One and the same sample provided the 25 T cell receptor beta chains below, sequenced in a study of blood T cell repertoires in COVID-19. Clones were read by immunoSEQ multiplex PCR, and TCRdb kept only the in-frame ones, dropping some. Of approximately 150,000 clones listed, about 88% are singletons. Sample: peripheral blood. The source of these receptors is a human donor with acute or convalescent COVID-19. The donor label of this sample is uncertain.

This clone was recorded once. The CDR3 loop is CASSLGGVDNYGYTF. The CDR3 region has the DNA TGCGCCAGCAGCTTGGGGGGAGTGGACAACTATGGCTACACCTTC. The chain uses TRBV5-1 and TRBJ1-2, with no clear D. This CDR3 has 15 amino acids. Germline V gene sequence: CDR1 SGHRS, CDR2 YFSETQ. Trimming removed 0 bases from V and 2 bases from J, with 11 bases in between.

This chain connects TRBV5-1 to TRBJ1-6; TRBD1 matches 7 bases. The V and J ends lost 2 bases and 9 bases, in that order; junction bases with no gene match: 5. The CDR3 covers 14 residues. CDR1 and CDR2 (germline): SGHRS, YFSETQ. As DNA, the CDR3 is TGCGCCAGCAGCTTAGACAGGGCGAGTTCACCCCTCCACTTT. Protein: CASSLDRASSPLHF. The variable domain in full, completed from reference TRBV5-1 and TRBJ1-6, reads KAGVTQTPRYLIKTRGQQVTLSCSPISGHRSVSWYQQTPGQGLQFLFEYFSETQRNKGNFPGRFSGRQFSNSRSEMNVSTLELGDSALYLCASSLDRASSPLHFGNGTRLTVT.

This chain connects TRBV7-9 to TRBJ2-3; TRBD2 aligns across 13 bases. Germline V gene lookup returns CDR1 SEHNR and CDR2 FQNEAQ (reference sequence). The J segment lost 2 bases and the V segment lost 5 bases, leaving 7 bases of the junction unmatched. CDR3 size: 17 residues. CDR3 bases: TGTGCCAGCAGCCCTAGGACTAGCGGGAGTGCCACAGATACGCAGTATTTT. Residues: CASSPRTSGSATDTQYF.

J is TRBJ2-1 and V is TRBV9, with TRBD2 identical over 11 bases. Trimming removed 4 bases from V and 6 bases from J; junction bases left unmatched: 9. Looked up from germline, CDR1 is SGDLS and CDR2 is YYNGEE. The CDR3 contains 16 residues. The CDR3 DNA reads as TGTGCCAGCAGCCCGTGGACTAGCGGGCGGGGCAATGAGCAGTTCTTC. Its protein is CASSPWTSGRGNEQFF.

The rearrangement uses TRBV27 and TRBJ1-2; D unclear. The CDR3 consists of 13 residues. Trimming removed 6 bases from V and 1 base from J, with 9 bases in between. The germline V gene encodes CDR1 MNHEY and CDR2 SMNVEV (reference sequence). In nucleotides, the CDR3 is TGTGCCAGCAGAACGCAGGATAACTATGGCTACACCTTC. Its translation is CASRTQDNYGYTF.

CDR3 in amino acids: CASSPDRAWEQYV. In DNA, the CDR3 is TGTGCCAGCAGCCCCGACAGGGCGTGGGAGCAGTACGTC. The V gene is TRBV11-2, the J gene TRBJ2-7, with TRBD1 matching 7 bases. Looked up from germline, CDR1 is SGHAT and CDR2 is FQNNGV. V shed 5 bases, J shed 7 bases, and the junction held 8 bases outside the gene matches. This CDR3 region has 13 residues.

This chain connects TRBV10-3 to TRBJ2-5, with 14 bases fitting TRBD2. The CDR3 has 16 amino acids. Trimming at V came to 4 bases and at J to 5 bases, leaving 6 bases not matched to a gene. Germline V lookup: CDR1 ENHRY, CDR2 SYGVKD. CDR3 in amino acids: CAISARLAGGEETQYF. The CDR3 nucleotides read TGTGCCATCAGTGCCCGACTAGCGGGAGGGGAGGAGACCCAGTACTTC.

This clone has a handful of counts. The chain couples TRBV6-6 to TRBJ2-5, with 7 bases lining up with TRBD1. Unmatched junction bases numbered 10, after V lost 4 bases and J lost 2 bases. The CDR3 is 16 amino acids. Looked up from germline, CDR1 is MNHNY and CDR2 is SVGAGI (reference sequence). The DNA of the CDR3 is TGTGCCAGCAGTTTTCCCAAGACAGGGAATCAAGAGACCCAGTACTTC. It is translated as CASSFPKTGNQETQYF.

The chain employs TRBV19 and TRBJ1-5; weak D call: TRBD1 (6 bases). The CDR3 spans 16 residues. Germline values: CDR1 LNHDA, CDR2 SQIVND (reference sequence). The V end was cut by 2 bases, the J end by 0 bases, with 11 bases between. The CDR3 sequence: CASSIIGTNSNQPQHF. In nucleotides, the CDR3 is TGTGCCAGTAGTATAATCGGGACAAATAGCAATCAGCCCCAGCATTTT.

The chain uses TRBV18 and TRBJ2-6; D is unclear. V dropped 3 bases and J dropped 0 bases, with 15 bases sitting between them. The germline V gene encodes CDR1 KGHSH and CDR2 LQKENI. This CDR3 spans 18 amino acids. CDR3 in amino acids: CASSPKEFGGSGANVLTF. CDR3 nucleotide sequence: TGTGCCAGCTCACCTAAGGAGTTCGGCGGCTCTGGGGCCAACGTCCTGACTTTC. The full variable domain, with the rest looked up from reference TRBV18 and TRBJ2-6, is NAGVMQNPRHLVRRRGQEARLRCSPMKGHSHVYWYRQLPEEGLKFMVYLQKENIIDESGMPKERFSAEFPKEGPSILRIQQVVRGDSAAYFCASSPKEFGGSGANVLTFGAGSRLTVL.

Details on this clone: The junction differs from germline at one of its ends, possibly a read error. J is TRBJ1-2 and V is TRBV13; D unclear. Germline V gene data show CDR1 as PRHDT and CDR2 as FYEKMQ (reference sequence). The CDR3 is 9 residues long. The CDR3 loop is CASSLGSHF. The CDR3 nucleotides read TGTGCCAGCAGCTTAGGTAGTCATTTC.

This clone was seen a single time. This chain links TRBV9 with TRBJ2-7; tentative D call: TRBD1 (8 bases). Germline lookup yields CDR1 SGDLS and CDR2 YYNGEE. This CDR3 contains 20 residues. Trimming stripped 0 bases from V and 6 bases from J, with 31 bases between. This CDR3 reads CASSVATRGGVRGQVGEQYV. The DNA for the CDR3 is TGTGCCAGCAGCGTAGCTACGAGGGGAGGGGTTAGGGGACAGGTCGGCGAGCAGTACGTC.

CDR3 nucleotides: TGTGCCAGCAGTCCACGACAGGGTTGGACCACCGGGGAGCTGTTTTTT. Its translation: CASSPRQGWTTGELFF. This chain links TRBV27 with TRBJ2-2; 7 bases align to TRBD1. The CDR3 totals 16 residues. V lost 5 bases, J lost 4 bases, and 10 bases stayed unmatched. CDR1 and CDR2 from the germline V gene are MNHEY and SMNVEV (reference sequence).

The gene calls are TRBV4-2 and TRBJ2-7; possible D gene TRBD2, 6 bases. From germline, CDR1 is LGHNA and CDR2 YNFKEQ. Trimming took 1 base from V and 4 from J, leaving 14 bases between them. The CDR3 totals 15 residues. This chain's CDR3 is CASSQGGSGGYEQYF. The CDR3 nucleotides are TGTGCCAGCAGCCAAGGTGGTAGCGGAGGATACGAGCAGTACTTC.

The chain carries TRBV2 and TRBJ2-1, with D perhaps matching TRBD2 (5 bases). Germline values: CDR1 SNHLY, CDR2 FYNNEI. There are 14 residues in the CDR3. Trimming took off 7 bases at V and 7 bases at J, with 17 bases between the two ends. The CDR3 coding sequence is TGTGCCAGCACCGCGGGTCCTCCCCCAAATGAGCAGTTCTTC. This sequence encodes CASTAGPPPNEQFF.

This clone turned up a few times. The CDR3: CASSQDGTARTNYGYTF. In nucleotides, the CDR3 is TGTGCCAGCAGCCAAGATGGGACAGCACGAACTAACTATGGCTACACCTTC. J is TRBJ1-2 and V is TRBV4-2, with 7 bases aligning to TRBD1. Germline V gene sequence: CDR1 LGHNA, CDR2 YNFKEQ. The length of the CDR3 is 17 residues. Trimming cost V 0 bases and J 0 bases; bases outside gene matches: 7.

The CDR3 bases are TGTGCCAGCAGCCCCCAGGCTTTAGGAAGTCTATACGAGCAGTACTTC. Protein product: CASSPQALGSLYEQYF. V and J are TRBV7-6 and TRBJ2-7; no definite D call. Trimming took 5 bases from V and 4 from J, leaving 21 bases between them. The CDR3 has 16 residues. CDR1 is SGHVS and CDR2 is FNYEAQ in the germline V gene.

This chain links TRBV23-1 with TRBJ1-6; TRBD1 might be the D (6 bases). TRBV23-1 is filed as an ORF, its function uncertain. The CDR3 is made up of 16 amino acids. V lost 3 bases to trimming and J lost 5 bases, with 14 bases between them. The CDR3 DNA is TGCGCCAGCAGTCAGCCAACAGGGTTGAATAATTCACCCCTCCACTTT. Translation gives CASSQPTGLNNSPLHF.

The chain uses TRBV6-6 and TRBJ1-2, with a weak D call TRBD1 (5 bases). Germline V gene sequence: CDR1 MNHNY, CDR2 SVGAGI (reference sequence). Trimming shortened V by 7 bases and J by 0 bases, and 12 bases separated the two germline ends. CDR3 size: 14 residues. CDR3 in amino acids: CASNSGSTNYGYTF. In DNA form, the CDR3 reads TGTGCCAGCAACTCAGGGTCAACTAACTATGGCTACACCTTC.

The V call is TRBV5-5, the J call TRBJ1-2, with D possibly being TRBD1 (5 bases). Trimming shortened V by 4 bases and J by 5 bases, and 15 bases separated the two germline ends. Germline loops: CDR1 SGHKS, CDR2 YYEKEE (reference sequence). The CDR3 has 14 amino acids. The CDR3 coding sequence is TGTGCCAGCAGCCTAAACACGGACAAGTATGGCTACACCTTC. It encodes CASSLNTDKYGYTF.

This clone was seen more than once but under ten times. V usage is TRBV6-5 and J usage is TRBJ1-2, with a weak D call TRBD1 (6 bases). CDR1 and CDR2 (germline): MNHEY, SVGAGI. This CDR3 has 14 residues. Trimming pared 6 bases from V and 4 bases from J, leaving 15 bases between. CDR3 nucleotide sequence: TGTGCCAGCAGGCTCGTCCGGGGGGCCTATGGCTACACCTTC. Translated, it gives CASRLVRGAYGYTF.

The J gene is TRBJ1-6, the V gene TRBV7-8; 7 positions match TRBD1. In germline, CDR1 is SGHVS, CDR2 FQNEAQ. The CDR3 contains 16 residues. The J segment lost 10 bases and the V segment lost 7 bases, leaving 16 bases of the junction unmatched. This CDR3 reads CASTISGRGTVSPLHF. CDR3 DNA: TGTGCCAGCACGATTAGTGGCAGGGGGACCGTATCACCCCTCCACTTT.

The chain combines TRBV6-5 with TRBJ1-2; 10 positions agree with TRBD1. This CDR3 is 14 amino acids long. V dropped 6 bases and J dropped 4; count of bases not matched to a gene: 5. The germline gives CDR1 MNHEY, CDR2 SVGAGI. The CDR3: CASSRQGAGYGYTF. In DNA form, the CDR3 reads TGTGCCAGCAGCAGACAGGGGGCGGGCTATGGCTACACCTTC.

This rearrangement joins TRBV2 to TRBJ2-7; tentatively, D is TRBD1 (5 bases). The CDR3 length is 14 residues. V lost 3 bases and J 5 bases, leaving 14 bases between the germline ends. The germline V gene encodes CDR1 SNHLY and CDR2 FYNNEI. The DNA for the CDR3 is TGTGCCAGCAGTGATAGCAGGGTAGTAAACGAGCAGTACTTC. Translating gives CASSDSRVVNEQYF.

The chain carries TRBV4-2 and TRBJ2-3; 10 bases line up with TRBD2. Germline V gene lookup returns CDR1 LGHNA and CDR2 YNFKEQ. The CDR3 contains 15 residues. With 1 base clipped from V and 6 bases from J, the junction kept 4 bases outside the gene matches. This CDR3 is CASSQALAGRDTQYF. CDR3 coding DNA: TGTGCCAGCAGCCAAGCACTAGCGGGGAGGGATACGCAGTATTTT.